This T cell receptor beta chain was sequenced for a study of T cells after yellow fever vaccination. V lost 7 bases to trimming and J lost 2 bases, with 6 bases between them. There are 11 residues in the CDR3. Germline assignment: CDR1 MNHEY and CDR2 SVGEGT. TCRdb re-derived calls from the 5' RACE reads in MiXCR, one entry per CDR3 protein. The sample holds about 350,000 distinct CDR3 sequences, about 9.9% seen once. About this clonotype itself: Its specificity is unknown.

Study-level findings and limits: Abundant clonotypes from the bulk population could get into FACS-sorted repertoires as contaminants. The secondary response peaked faster, at day 5 versus 15, but was weaker.

Specimen: PBMCs, collected on the day of the first yellow fever vaccination. V gene TRBV6-2 or TRBV6-3 combines with J gene TRBJ2-7; D call uncertain. The receptor was isolated from a young man who received the YFV17D yellow fever vaccine. CDR3 nucleotides: TGTGCCAGCACATCTACCTACGAGCAGTACTTC. Protein sequence: CASTSTYEQYF.